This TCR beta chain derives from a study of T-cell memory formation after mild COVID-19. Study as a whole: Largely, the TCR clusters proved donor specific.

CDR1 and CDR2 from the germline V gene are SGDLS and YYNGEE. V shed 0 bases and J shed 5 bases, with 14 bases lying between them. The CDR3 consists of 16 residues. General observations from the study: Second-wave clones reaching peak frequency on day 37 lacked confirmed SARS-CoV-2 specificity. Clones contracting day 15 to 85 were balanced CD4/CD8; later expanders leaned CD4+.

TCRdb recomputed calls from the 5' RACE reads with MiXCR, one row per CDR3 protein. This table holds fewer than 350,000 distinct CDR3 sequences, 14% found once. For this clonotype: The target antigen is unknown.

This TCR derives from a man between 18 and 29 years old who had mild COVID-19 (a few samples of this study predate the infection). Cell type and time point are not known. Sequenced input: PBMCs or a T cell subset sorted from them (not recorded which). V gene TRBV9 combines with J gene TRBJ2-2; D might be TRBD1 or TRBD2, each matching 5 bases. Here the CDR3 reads CASSVGGTGLTGELFF. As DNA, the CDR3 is TGTGCCAGCAGCGTAGGAGGGACCGGGTTGACCGGGGAGCTGTTTTTT.